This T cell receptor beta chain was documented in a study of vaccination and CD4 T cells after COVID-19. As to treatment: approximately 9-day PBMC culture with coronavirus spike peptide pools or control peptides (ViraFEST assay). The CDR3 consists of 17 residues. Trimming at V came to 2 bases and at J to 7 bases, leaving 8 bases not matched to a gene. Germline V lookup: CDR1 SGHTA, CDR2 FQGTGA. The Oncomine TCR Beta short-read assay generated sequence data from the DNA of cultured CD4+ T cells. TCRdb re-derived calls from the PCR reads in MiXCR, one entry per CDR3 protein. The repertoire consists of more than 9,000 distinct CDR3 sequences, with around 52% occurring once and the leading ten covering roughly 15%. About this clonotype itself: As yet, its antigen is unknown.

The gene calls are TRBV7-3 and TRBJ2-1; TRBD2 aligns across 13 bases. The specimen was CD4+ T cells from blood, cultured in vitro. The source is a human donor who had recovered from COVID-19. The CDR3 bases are TGTGCCAGCAGCTTAGGGACTAGCGGGGCCGGTGGAAATGAGCAGTTCTTC. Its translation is CASSLGTSGAGGNEQFF. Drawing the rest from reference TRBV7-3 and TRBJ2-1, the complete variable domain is GAGVSQTPSNKVTEKGKYVELRCDPISGHTALYWYRQSLGQGPEFLIYFQGTGAADDSGLPNDRFFAVRPEGSVSTLKIQRTERGDSAVYLCASSLGTSGAGGNEQFFGPGTRLTVL.